A selection of T cell receptor beta chains follows, all from one sample in a study of T-cell memory formation after mild COVID-19. Using its own MiXCR run on the 5' RACE reads, TCRdb lists one record per CDR3 protein. The table shows approximately 12,000 distinct CDR3 sequences, with roughly 15% occurring only once. The sequenced sample consisted of PBMCs or a T cell subset sorted from them (not recorded which). The source is a young man who had mild COVID-19 (a few samples of this study predate the infection). Cell type and time point are not known. Each CDR3 is given with its conserved first and last residue. The D gene is left open where the match is weak. Rows give clone size only sometimes, using once, few, many, or a class for an expanded clone.

v_gene	abundance	j_gene	len	d_gene	CDR3aa	CDR3nt
TRBV7-9	many	TRBJ2-7	14	TRBD1	CASSRQGRPYEQYF	TGTGCCAGCAGCAGACAGGGGCGCCCCTACGAGCAGTACTTC
TRBV12-3/TRBV12-4	.	TRBJ2-4	13	.	CASKRQSQNIQYF	TGTGCCAGCAAGAGACAGAGCCAAAACATTCAGTACTTC
TRBV19	few	TRBJ1-5	15	TRBD1	CASRPGTGAPEPQHF	TGTGCCAGTAGACCCGGGACAGGCGCTCCAGAGCCCCAGCATTTT
TRBV4-3	.	TRBJ2-1	16	TRBD2	CASSRVAGQAYNEQFF	TGCGCCAGCAGCCGGGTAGCGGGGCAGGCCTACAATGAGCAGTTCTTC
TRBV11-2	few	TRBJ2-1	16	TRBD2	CASSLGTRGAYNEQFF	TGTGCCAGCAGCTTAGGTACGCGGGGGGCCTACAATGAGCAGTTCTTC
TRBV4-3	few	TRBJ2-1	18	TRBD2	CASSQSYGTSGPYNEQFF	TGCGCCAGCAGCCAAAGTTACGGGACTAGCGGGCCATACAATGAGCAGTTCTTC
TRBV6-6	few	TRBJ1-1	14	.	CASSYEIWDTEAFF	TGTGCCAGCAGTTACGAAATTTGGGACACTGAAGCTTTCTTT
TRBV4-3	many	TRBJ1-1	15	TRBD1	CASSQVDRVLTEAFF	TGCGCCAGCAGCCAGGTAGACAGGGTCTTAACTGAAGCTTTCTTT
TRBV4-1	.	TRBJ2-5	14	.	CASSQEGRPATQYF	TGCGCCAGCAGCCAAGAAGGGCGGCCGGCGACCCAGTACTTC
TRBV5-1	many	TRBJ2-7	14	TRBD1	CASETGTGGDEQYF	TGCGCCAGCGAAACCGGGACAGGGGGCGACGAGCAGTACTTC
TRBV4-2	few	TRBJ2-5	15	TRBD1	CASSLRTGRQETQYF	TGTGCCAGCAGCCTGCGGACAGGACGCCAAGAGACCCAGTACTTC
TRBV27	few	TRBJ2-7	14	TRBD1	CATSTGDRGHEQYF	TGTGCCACCTCCACCGGGGACAGGGGACACGAGCAGTACTTC
TRBV6-2/TRBV6-3	many	TRBJ1-1	15	.	CASSPYGVLNTEAFF	TGTGCCAGCAGCCCCTACGGGGTTTTGAACACTGAAGCTTTCTTT
TRBV5-1	few	TRBJ2-7	15	.	CASRSRSLSSYEQYF	TGCGCCAGCAGGTCGCGTAGCCTGAGCTCCTACGAGCAGTACTTC
TRBV18	.	TRBJ1-1	11	.	CASGQYPEAFF	TGTGCCAGCGGACAGTACCCTGAAGCTTTCTTT
TRBV7-2	few	TRBJ2-7	17	TRBD2	CASSLALRGGTRHEQYF	TGTGCCAGCAGCTTAGCGCTCCGCGGGGGGACCCGTCACGAGCAGTACTTC
TRBV7-6	few	TRBJ2-2	19	.	CASSHPIPKITPNTGELFF	TGTGCCAGCAGCCATCCTATCCCTAAAATAACTCCGAACACCGGGGAGCTGTTTTTT
TRBV30	many	TRBJ1-1	14	.	CAWNVRWGVTEAFF	TGTGCCTGGAACGTGAGGTGGGGGGTCACTGAAGCTTTCTTT
TRBV9	many	TRBJ2-2	12	.	CASSTVHGELFF	TGTGCCAGCAGCACCGTGCACGGGGAGCTGTTTTTT
TRBV4-1	many	TRBJ2-4	17	.	CASSPTGAFGAKNIQYF	TGCGCCAGCAGCCCTACTGGTGCCTTCGGGGCCAAAAACATTCAGTACTTC
TRBV4-3	many	TRBJ1-5	15	TRBD1	CASSQGDRGFQPQHF	TGCGCCAGCAGCCAGGGGGACAGGGGTTTCCAGCCCCAGCATTTT
TRBV4-3	many	TRBJ1-1	13	.	CASSQSPDNEAFF	TGCGCCAGCAGCCAATCCCCGGACAATGAAGCTTTCTTT
TRBV10-3	many	TRBJ2-3	16	TRBD1	CAISETGQGTTDTQYF	TGTGCCATCAGTGAAACGGGACAGGGAACGACAGATACGCAGTATTTT
TRBV7-6	many	TRBJ2-1	15	TRBD2	CASSRTSGVIYEQFF	TGTGCCAGCAGCCGGACTAGCGGGGTTATCTATGAGCAGTTCTTC
TRBV5-6	hyperexpanded	TRBJ2-1	14	.	CASSPEGRHNEQFF	TGTGCCAGCAGCCCCGAGGGACGGCACAATGAGCAGTTCTTC
TRBV12-5	many	TRBJ2-4	14	.	CASGFGLAKNIQYF	TGTGCTAGTGGTTTTGGTCTAGCCAAAAACATTCAGTACTTC
TRBV27	many	TRBJ1-5	13	.	CASSFRDNQPQHF	TGTGCCAGCAGTTTCAGGGACAATCAGCCCCAGCATTTT
TRBV20-1	few	TRBJ1-5	15	TRBD1	CSAVRDRAGDQPQHF	TGCAGTGCGGTCCGGGACAGGGCGGGGGATCAGCCCCAGCATTTT
TRBV4-3	many	TRBJ2-1	15	.	CASSQGRGHYNEQFF	TGCGCCAGCAGCCAGGGTAGGGGACACTACAATGAGCAGTTCTTC
TRBV5-1	.	TRBJ2-4	17	.	CASSLDVEYLAKNIQYF	TGCGCCAGCAGCTTGGATGTCGAGTACCTAGCCAAAAACATTCAGTACTTC
TRBV3-1	few	TRBJ2-7	15	.	CASRRSGFLAYEQYF	TGTGCCAGCAGGCGGAGTGGCTTTTTAGCCTACGAGCAGTACTTC
TRBV20-1	few	TRBJ1-6	15	.	CSANPLGGEGSPLHF	TGCAGTGCCAATCCGCTAGGGGGGGAAGGTTCACCCCTCCACTTT
TRBV28	few	TRBJ2-2	17	TRBD2	CASSFELAGLVTGELFF	TGTGCCAGCAGTTTTGAGCTAGCGGGACTGGTTACCGGGGAGCTGTTTTTT
TRBV4-3	many	TRBJ2-7	14	.	CASSSGVLSYEQYF	TGCGCCAGCAGCTCGGGGGTTTTGTCCTACGAGCAGTACTTC
TRBV4-3	.	TRBJ1-3	16	.	CASSQDYRAQGNTIYF	TGCGCCAGCAGCCAAGATTACAGGGCACAAGGAAACACCATATATTTT
TRBV7-9	few	TRBJ2-7	14	TRBD1	CASSLEQGAYEQYF	TGTGCCAGCAGCTTAGAACAGGGGGCCTACGAGCAGTACTTC
TRBV7-9	few	TRBJ2-3	16	.	CASSFFLVYGTDTQYF	TGTGCCAGCAGCTTTTTTTTAGTGTATGGCACAGATACGCAGTATTTT
TRBV7-9	.	TRBJ2-1	8	.	CAPGEQFF	TGTGCTCCCGGTGAGCAGTTCTTC
TRBV12-3/TRBV12-4	many	TRBJ2-2	11	.	CASTYRGELFF	TGTGCCAGCACCTACCGGGGGGAGCTGTTTTTT
TRBV6-2/TRBV6-3	few	TRBJ2-1	15	TRBD1	CASIGGTGDHNEQFF	TGTGCCAGCATTGGAGGGACAGGGGATCACAATGAGCAGTTCTTC
TRBV10-2	many	TRBJ2-5	14	.	CASSESRVGETQYF	TGCGCCAGCAGTGAGTCCAGGGTTGGAGAGACCCAGTACTTC
TRBV5-1	many	TRBJ2-1	12	.	CASSLTENEQFF	TGCGCCAGCAGCTTGACCGAGAATGAGCAGTTCTTC
TRBV7-2	many	TRBJ2-5	15	TRBD2	CASSLGLAGTWDQYF	TGTGCCAGCAGCTTAGGACTAGCGGGCACCTGGGACCAGTACTTC
TRBV10-3	many	TRBJ2-7	13	.	CAITDGGSWEQYF	TGTGCCATCACAGACGGTGGGTCGTGGGAGCAGTACTTC
TRBV6-6	few	TRBJ1-6	15	.	CASIRRGDFNSPLHF	TGTGCCAGCATAAGGAGAGGGGATTTTAATTCACCCCTCCACTTT
TRBV6-6	.	TRBJ1-2	15	.	CASSSDLDPAYGYTF	TGTGCCAGCAGCTCTGATTTAGACCCTGCCTATGGCTACACCTTC
TRBV3-1	.	TRBJ2-1	16	TRBD2	CASSQELSGGRSEQFF	TGTGCCAGCAGCCAAGAGCTTAGCGGGGGGCGTAGTGAGCAGTTCTTC